Shown below are 23 T cell receptor beta chains from a single sample sequenced in a study of T cells in Graves' hyperthyroidism and ophthalmopathy. The TCR beta CDR3 regions underwent amplification using RNA transcripts as the source. With the HTBI primer set, the TCR CDR3 went through a first round of RT-PCR. TCRdb re-derived calls from the multiplex PCR reads in MiXCR, one entry per CDR3 protein. The sample holds about 480,000 distinct CDR3 sequences; around 24% are singletons and the top ten take about 11%. Sequencing was carried out using blood. These receptor sequences come from a woman aged 25 to 39 with Graves' ophthalmopathy.

This clonotype was recorded at least ten times. V and J are TRBV6-5 and TRBJ1-1; D remains ambiguous. Trimming removed 4 bases at V and 5 bases at J, with 14 bases between. Germline CDR1 is MNHEY and CDR2 is SVGAGI. There are 14 residues in the CDR3. CDR3 in amino acids: CASSSQEGWTEAFF. DNA for the CDR3: TGTGCCAGCAGTTCCCAGGAAGGGTGGACTGAAGCTTTCTTT.

The rearrangement joins TRBV19 to TRBJ2-2, with D perhaps matching TRBD1 (6 bases). This CDR3 has 12 residues. The V end lost 9 bases, the J end lost 6 bases, and 11 bases lay between the germline ends. CDR1 and CDR2 from the germline V gene are LNHDA and SQIVND (reference sequence). This CDR3 is CASGQISGELFF. The CDR3 coding sequence is TGTGCCAGCGGACAGATCTCCGGGGAGCTGTTTTTT.

This clonotype was counted many times. The gene calls are TRBV28 and TRBJ2-2, with TRBD1 matching 7 bases. The J segment lost 3 bases and the V segment lost 2 bases, leaving 0 bases of the junction unmatched. Germline values: CDR1 MDHEN, CDR2 SYDVKM. CDR3 length: 14 residues. The CDR3 region is CASSLTGDTGELFF. As DNA, the CDR3 is TGTGCCAGCAGTTTAACAGGGGACACCGGGGAGCTGTTTTTT.

This clonotype was counted ten times or more. The V gene is TRBV29-1, the J gene TRBJ1-2; tentative D call: TRBD1 (5 bases). V lost 4 bases and J 5 bases, leaving 8 bases between the germline ends. This CDR3 is 11 amino acids long. The germline CDR1 and CDR2 sequences are SQVTM and ANQGSEA. The CDR3 here is CSVVGGYGYTF. CDR3 DNA sequence: TGCAGCGTTGTTGGGGGGTATGGCTACACCTTC. The full variable domain, rest sourced from reference TRBV29-1 and TRBJ1-2, is SAVISQKPSRDICQRGTSLTIQCQVDSQVTMMFWYRQQPGQSLTLIATANQGSEATYESGFVIDKFPISRPNLTFSTLTVSNMSPEDSSIYLCSVVGGYGYTFGSGTRLTVV.

This clonotype showed up many times. The CDR3 nucleotides are TGTGCCAGCAGCCCACAGGGGGTTTCCTACGAGCAGTACTTC. It encodes CASSPQGVSYEQYF. The chain joins TRBV3-1 to TRBJ2-7, with 8 bases fitting TRBD1. Looked up from germline, CDR1 is LGHDT and CDR2 is YNNKEL (reference sequence). CDR3 length: 14 residues. Unmatched junction bases numbered 3, after V lost 4 bases and J lost 1 base.

This clonotype appeared many times. This sequence joins TRBV5-1 and TRBJ1-2, with D unresolved. V dropped 0 bases and J dropped 3 bases, with 9 bases sitting between them. Germline CDR1 SGHRS, CDR2 YFSETQ. CDR3 length equals 14 residues. CDR3 in DNA: TGCGCCAGCAGCTTGGGTCTGGGCGACTATGGCTACACCTTC. Protein: CASSLGLGDYGYTF.

This clonotype showed up many times. The chain is built from TRBV14 and TRBJ1-2; maybe TRBD1 (5 bases). This CDR3 is 14 amino acids long. Germline V gene lookup returns CDR1 SGHDN and CDR2 FVKESK. Trimming removed 1 base at V and 3 bases at J, with 9 bases between. CDR3 in amino acids: CASSQGAGHYGYTF. DNA of the CDR3: TGTGCCAGCAGCCAAGGGGCAGGGCACTATGGCTACACCTTC.

This clonotype has a single count. V is TRBV9 and J is TRBJ2-2; perhaps TRBD1 as D (7 bases). The length of the CDR3 is 17 residues. Trimming took 0 bases from V and 6 from J, leaving 18 bases between them. Looked up from germline, CDR1 is SGDLS and CDR2 is YYNGEE. DNA for the CDR3: TGTGCCAGCAGCGTAGACGGCAGGGGGGTTTTGGCCGGGGAGCTGTTTTTT. Its translation: CASSVDGRGVLAGELFF.

V gene TRBV6-2 or TRBV6-3 combines with J gene TRBJ2-2; TRBD2 aligns across 9 bases. The CDR3 has 14 residues. CDR1 and CDR2 (germline): MNHEY, SVGEGT. The J segment lost 0 bases and the V segment lost 7 bases, leaving 0 bases of the junction unmatched. CDR3 DNA: TGTGCCAGCAAGCGGGAGGCGAACACCGGGGAGCTGTTTTTT. It encodes CASKREANTGELFF.

This clonotype has ten or more counts. The V gene is TRBV28, the J gene TRBJ1-2, with a weak D call TRBD1 (5 bases). Trimming took 3 bases from V and 5 from J, leaving 19 bases between them. Germline CDR1 reads MDHEN; CDR2 reads SYDVKM. The CDR3 is made up of 16 amino acids. The CDR3 nucleotides are TGTGCCAGCAGTTTGGCAGGGAAGGCCGAAGGGTATGGCTACACCTTC. Protein: CASSLAGKAEGYGYTF.

This clonotype showed up many times. The chain employs TRBV4-1 and TRBJ1-5, with 7 bases fitting TRBD1. V lost 3 bases to trimming and J lost 3 bases; unmatched junction nucleotides: 5. CDR3 length equals 15 residues. Germline-derived CDR1 and CDR2 are MGHRA and YSYEKL. For the CDR3, the DNA is TGCGCCAGCAGCCAGAGCGGACAGGACAATCAGCCCCAGCATTTT. Translating gives CASSQSGQDNQPQHF.

This clonotype showed up many times. The genes are TRBV27 and TRBJ2-7; 13 positions match TRBD2. CDR1 and CDR2 from the germline V gene are MNHEY and SMNVEV (reference sequence). The CDR3 is 14 residues long. V lost 8 bases, J lost 4 bases, and 5 bases stayed unmatched. The CDR3 here is CASQRTSGGYEQYF. DNA for the CDR3: TGTGCCAGCCAACGGACTAGCGGGGGATACGAGCAGTACTTC.

The V and J genes are TRBV19 and TRBJ2-2; D not resolved. This CDR3 region has 16 residues. The germline CDR1 and CDR2 sequences are LNHDA and SQIVND (reference sequence). Trimming stripped 6 bases from V and 3 bases from J, with 17 bases between. CDR3 nucleotide sequence: TGTGCCAGTAGACCCCTGCGAGACCGGTACACCGGGGAGCTGTTTTTT. Its translation is CASRPLRDRYTGELFF. Using reference TRBV19 and TRBJ2-2 for the parts outside the CDR3, the full variable domain is DGGITQSPKYLFRKEGQNVTLSCEQNLNHDAMYWYRQDPGQGLRLIYYSQIVNDFQKGDIAEGYSVSREKKESFPLTVTSAQKNPTAFYLCASRPLRDRYTGELFFGEGSRLTVL.

The sample holds many counts of this clonotype. The V gene is TRBV7-9, the J gene TRBJ2-7; D may be TRBD1 or TRBD2 (5 bases each). The CDR3 consists of 15 residues. CDR1 SEHNR and CDR2 FQNEAQ come from the germline V gene (reference sequence). The V and J ends lost 0 bases and 2 bases respectively, with 11 bases between them. CDR3 nucleotide sequence: TGTGCCAGCAGCTTAGCGCAGGGAGATACCTACGAGCAGTACTTC. As protein: CASSLAQGDTYEQYF.

This clonotype was detected many times. This chain joins TRBV11-1 and TRBJ2-6; a weak D match, TRBD1 (6 bases). The CDR3 sequence is 17 residues long. Trimming shortened V by 8 bases and J by 4 bases, and 21 bases separated the two germline ends. Germline CDR1 reads SGHAT; CDR2 reads FQDESV (reference sequence). CDR3 protein: CASFRGRGKSGANVLTF. The CDR3 region has the DNA TGTGCCAGCTTTAGGGGCAGGGGAAAATCGGGGGCCAACGTCCTGACTTTC.

The rearrangement uses TRBV12-3 or TRBV12-4 and TRBJ2-1; D is ambiguous. The CDR3 consists of 12 residues. V lost 2 bases and J 7 bases, leaving 6 bases between the germline ends. CDR3 in DNA: TGTGCCAGCAGTTTACGACGAAATGAGCAGTTCTTC. Protein sequence: CASSLRRNEQFF.

CDR3 DNA sequence: TGTGCCAGCAGGGGGACGGCGTATGGCTACACCTTC. Encoded protein: CASRGTAYGYTF. This sequence joins TRBV11-1 and TRBJ1-2, with D possibly TRBD1 on 5 matching bases. Germline CDR1 SGHAT, CDR2 FQDESV (reference sequence). The CDR3 is 12 residues long. The germline V and J ends were trimmed by 6 bases and 5 bases, with 10 bases remaining between them.

This clonotype was counted at least ten times. The chain uses TRBV12-3 or TRBV12-4 and TRBJ2-2, with 14 bases lining up with TRBD2. The CDR3 totals 19 residues. V lost 0 bases to trimming and J lost 1 base; unmatched junction nucleotides: 4. Here the CDR3 DNA reads TGTGCCAGCAGTTTAGCGCCTGGACTAGCGGGGGGGAACACCGGGGAGCTGTTTTTT. It yields the protein CASSLAPGLAGGNTGELFF.

There are many counts of this clonotype. The V and J genes are TRBV6-5 and TRBJ2-5; no reliable D call. There are 15 residues in the CDR3. Trimming shortened V by 2 bases and J by 5 bases, and 15 bases separated the two germline ends. Germline lookup yields CDR1 MNHEY and CDR2 SVGAGI. The CDR3 loop is CASSYGLLTGETQYF. The CDR3 DNA sequence: TGTGCCAGCAGTTACGGGCTCCTAACTGGGGAGACCCAGTACTTC.

This clonotype showed up many times. The chain is built from TRBV6-2 or TRBV6-3 and TRBJ2-4; 7 bases fit TRBD1. V gave up 7 bases and J gave up 4 bases; unmatched junction bases: 1. The length of the CDR3 is 12 residues. Germline V gene data show CDR1 as MNHEY and CDR2 as SVGEGT. CDR3 nucleotide sequence: TGTGCCAGCAAGGGACAGAAAAACATTCAGTACTTC. Protein sequence: CASKGQKNIQYF.

This clonotype was picked up many times. The genes are TRBV7-2 and TRBJ2-7, with 7 bases that match TRBD2. The CDR3 covers 14 residues. V gave up 5 bases and J gave up 2 bases; unmatched junction bases: 6. In germline, CDR1 is SGHTA, CDR2 FQGNSA. For the CDR3, the DNA is TGTGCCAGCAGCCGAAGAGGGACTACCTACGAGCAGTACTTC. This translates into CASSRRGTTYEQYF. Looking up the rest from reference TRBV7-2 and TRBJ2-7 gives the full variable domain: GAGVSQSPSNKVTEKGKDVELRCDPISGHTALYWYRQSLGQGLEFLIYFQGNSAPDKSGLPSDRFSAERTGGSVSTLTIQRTQQEDSAVYLCASSRRGTTYEQYFGPGTRLTVT.

The chain carries TRBV5-1 and TRBJ1-3; D is unresolved. Trimming cost V 4 bases and J 4 bases, with 12 bases left between them. Per the germline V gene, CDR1 is SGHRS and CDR2 is YFSETQ. This CDR3 contains 14 residues. Here the CDR3 DNA reads TGCGCCAGCAGCCCGACCGACCGGGGAAACACCATATATTTT. This gives the protein CASSPTDRGNTIYF. Together with reference TRBV5-1 and TRBJ1-3, the CDR3 gives the full variable domain: KAGVTQTPRYLIKTRGQQVTLSCSPISGHRSVSWYQQTPGQGLQFLFEYFSETQRNKGNFPGRFSGRQFSNSRSEMNVSTLELGDSALYLCASSPTDRGNTIYFGEGSWLTVV.

The CDR3 region has the DNA TGTGCCGGCGACAGGGGGCTAGGTGGGGCCAACGTCCTGACTTTC. It yields the protein CAGDRGLGGANVLTF. The genes are TRBV6-1 and TRBJ2-6; 10 positions agree with TRBD1. Per germline, CDR1 MNHNS and CDR2 SASEGT. CDR3 size: 15 residues. V shed 11 bases and J 3 bases; nucleotides not matched to a gene: 7.